This T cell receptor beta chain was found in a study of shared clonotypes between healthy human individuals. The overall study: The donor group consisted of a couple of women and a few men, aged 18 to 49.

Replicate PCRs were loaded with roughly 0.3 ug DNA from unsorted PBMC, around 28,000 T cell genomes. Profiling relied on immunoSEQ multiplex PCR, and the TCRdb table lists in-frame clones only, not all of them. The table includes about 480,000 clones, 60% to 85% detected once. The germline V gene encodes CDR1 SQVTM and CDR2 ANQGSEA. V was clipped by 3 bases and J by 4 bases, with 15 bases between them. The CDR3 has 14 residues. This rearrangement joins TRBV29-1 to TRBJ1-1; D ambiguous. Material for sequencing was PBMCs. The receptor comes from a woman aged 35 to 49 in good health. Some clones in this sample may be carry-over from other donors' samples. CDR3 sequence (DNA): TGCAGCGTTGAGGGCCCAAGGTCGGGCACTGAAGCTTTCTTT. Translating it yields CSVEGPRSGTEAFF. The full variable domain, its missing parts supplied by reference TRBV29-1 and TRBJ1-1, is SAVISQKPSRDICQRGTSLTIQCQVDSQVTMMFWYRQQPGQSLTLIATANQGSEATYESGFVIDKFPISRPNLTFSTLTVSNMSPEDSSIYLCSVEGPRSGTEAFFGQGTRLTVV.